The rows below give T cell receptor beta chains drawn from one sample of a study of T cell responses to AZD1222 COVID-19 vaccine. The protocol was immunoSEQ multiplex PCR, while the TCRdb copy is restricted to in-frame clones and leaves out a portion. In the table there are tens of thousands of clones, 80% to 90% of which are singletons. Sequenced here: peripheral blood, sampled 28 days after the second AZD1222 dose. These receptors were collected from an adult who received the AZD1222 COVID-19 vaccine. The conserved cysteine and the conserved F or W are not part of the CDR3 here. The order of the fields is V gene, J gene, clone size, CDR3 protein. Clone size, where shown, is once, few, many, or a class for clones that have expanded.

V gene: TRBV28
J gene: TRBJ2-3
clone size: NA
CDR3 protein: ASRVRLAGYTDTQY

V gene: TRBV3-1/TRBV3-2
J gene: TRBJ2-3
clone size: NA
CDR3 protein: ASSQTDPSTDTQY

V gene: TRBV19
J gene: TRBJ2-3
clone size: NA
CDR3 protein: ASSYSSRGGADTQY

V gene: TRBV4-3
J gene: TRBJ2-1
clone size: NA
CDR3 protein: ASSPSGTLSSYNEQF

V gene: TRBV5-1
J gene: TRBJ2-3
clone size: NA
CDR3 protein: ASSLDGTTITDTQY

V gene: TRBV6-2/TRBV6-3
J gene: TRBJ1-1
clone size: few
CDR3 protein: ASSYLGQGISRRTEAF

V gene: TRBV7-8
J gene: TRBJ2-5
clone size: few
CDR3 protein: ASSLEGRETQY

V gene: TRBV5-1
J gene: TRBJ1-1
clone size: NA
CDR3 protein: ASSLNTEAF

V gene: TRBV6-2/TRBV6-3
J gene: TRBJ2-7
clone size: NA
CDR3 protein: ASSRQGYEQY

V gene: TRBV11-2
J gene: TRBJ1-1
clone size: NA
CDR3 protein: ASSATGRNTEAF

V gene: TRBV19
J gene: TRBJ2-1
clone size: NA
CDR3 protein: ASSDYGQGAYNEQF

V gene: TRBV9
J gene: TRBJ1-5
clone size: NA
CDR3 protein: ASSVGQNQPQH

V gene: TRBV18
J gene: TRBJ1-6
clone size: NA
CDR3 protein: ASSPRAPYNSPLH

V gene: TRBV28
J gene: TRBJ2-2
clone size: NA
CDR3 protein: ASRGWTGDLNTGELF

V gene: TRBV15
J gene: TRBJ2-7
clone size: NA
CDR3 protein: ATSRDSAGAYEQY

V gene: TRBV13
J gene: TRBJ2-5
clone size: NA
CDR3 protein: ASSTRTGDLIAGGQRGTQY

V gene: TRBV4-3
J gene: TRBJ2-5
clone size: NA
CDR3 protein: ASSQETSGQETQY

V gene: TRBV5-4
J gene: TRBJ1-2
clone size: NA
CDR3 protein: ASSLSGGADYGYT

V gene: TRBV5-5
J gene: TRBJ2-7
clone size: NA
CDR3 protein: ASSHDLDEQY

V gene: TRBV3-1/TRBV3-2
J gene: TRBJ2-2
clone size: NA
CDR3 protein: ASSRSGTGRFGELF

V gene: TRBV2
J gene: TRBJ2-3
clone size: few
CDR3 protein: ASSEAEVDTQY

V gene: TRBV29-1
J gene: TRBJ2-1
clone size: NA
CDR3 protein: SVVGQRGDNEQF

V gene: TRBV10-1
J gene: TRBJ2-7
clone size: once
CDR3 protein: ASSKGGPLYEQY

V gene: TRBV30
J gene: TRBJ2-2
clone size: NA
CDR3 protein: AWSRQNTGELF

V gene: TRBV27
J gene: TRBJ1-1
clone size: NA
CDR3 protein: ASSSTVMNTEAF

V gene: TRBV19
J gene: TRBJ1-2
clone size: NA
CDR3 protein: ASSMDGTKTNYGYT

V gene: TRBV7-2
J gene: TRBJ1-1
clone size: NA
CDR3 protein: ASSLDGGSWGAF

V gene: TRBV7-8
J gene: TRBJ1-6
clone size: NA
CDR3 protein: ASSLGDNSPLH

V gene: TRBV6-5
J gene: TRBJ1-5
clone size: NA
CDR3 protein: ASFTPNQPQH

V gene: TRBV11-2
J gene: TRBJ1-4
clone size: once
CDR3 protein: ASSLGLSGLSEKLF

V gene: TRBV11-3
J gene: TRBJ2-1
clone size: NA
CDR3 protein: ASSLDTANEQF

V gene: TRBV24-1
J gene: TRBJ2-3
clone size: NA
CDR3 protein: ATSDRLAGGLSTDTQY

V gene: TRBV29-1
J gene: TRBJ2-5
clone size: NA
CDR3 protein: SVEGRTSGRGVGETQY

V gene: TRBV18
J gene: TRBJ2-5
clone size: few
CDR3 protein: ASSPTSGGAAETQY

V gene: TRBV6-2/TRBV6-3
J gene: TRBJ2-1
clone size: NA
CDR3 protein: ASSLLAGNEQF